This T cell receptor (beta chain) was sequenced in a study of blood T cell repertoires in COVID-19. About the study: The cDNA or gDNA used as material had been derived from T cells, B-cell-depleted T cells, or PBMCs.

V gave up 6 bases and J gave up 1 base; unmatched junction bases: 16. The length of the CDR3 is 18 residues. CDR1 KGHSH and CDR2 LQKENI come from the germline V gene. TCRdb keeps only in-frame clones here, not all; method: immunoSEQ multiplex PCR. This sample yields some 400,000 clones, of which roughly nine tenths are seen a single time; 0.95% to 1.2% belongs to the top ten. Enrollees, about 18 to 100 years old, lived in around 23 US areas. Cohorts were determined from participant-reported clinical history. Two negative PCRs, clearance, or symptom resolution had been documented for recovered Cohort 3 donors.

Source material: PBMCs or T cells enriched from blood (not recorded which). The chain joins TRBV18 to TRBJ2-5, with 8 bases aligning to TRBD2. The receptor's source is a man aged 25 to 45 who had recovered from COVID-19. CDR3 loop: CASSYTGGGAGGQETQYF. CDR3 DNA: TGTGCCAGCTCGTATACTGGCGGGGGCGCGGGAGGCCAAGAGACCCAGTACTTC.